This T cell receptor (beta chain) was retrieved from a study of T cell changes during pregnancy in multiple sclerosis. Profiled with immunoSEQ multiplex PCR; TCRdb holds only in-frame clones, not every one. The repertoire includes under 100,000 clones, over 90% of them detected once, and 2% to 3% sits in the top ten. Germline CDR1 reads MNHEY; CDR2 reads SVGAGI. There are 14 residues in the CDR3. V dropped 2 bases and J dropped 3 bases, with 11 bases sitting between them. The starting material was peripheral blood, obtained in the third trimester of pregnancy. The V and J genes are TRBV6-5 and TRBJ2-7; D is perhaps TRBD1 (6 bases). This sequence was found in a female donor with multiple sclerosis, enrolled in a pregnancy study. The CDR3 protein is CASSYRGQFYEQYF. Here the CDR3 DNA reads TGTGCCAGCAGTTACCGAGGACAGTTCTACGAGCAGTACTTC.